Included here is one T cell receptor (beta chain) sequence, with context. Amplified material comprised TCR beta CDR3 regions derived from RNA transcripts. HTBI primers primed a first-round RT-PCR, and a second-round multiplex PCR followed. TCRdb reanalysed the multiplex PCR reads using MiXCR and keeps one entry per CDR3 protein. The repertoire includes over a million distinct CDR3 sequences, roughly two fifths of them detected once, and more than 9.5% sits in the top ten. This entry is derived from a study of Graves' ophthalmopathy and Graves' hyperthyroidism. The sample taken for sequencing was peripheral blood or thyroid tissue (not recorded which). The sequence derives from an adult man with Graves' hyperthyroidism.

The CDR3: CAIWQGGNQPQYF. CDR3 DNA sequence: TGTGCCATCTGGCAAGGAGGGAATCAGCCCCAGTACTTC. V is TRBV10-3 and J is TRBJ2-5, with D tentatively TRBD2 (6 bases). The length of the CDR3 is 13 residues. Germline CDR1 and CDR2: ENHRY and SYGVKD. V gave up 8 bases and J gave up 9 bases, with 19 bases separating them.